This paragraph reports one T cell receptor beta chain. In the source study's methods: For nucleated cells, counts were estimated from reference gene primer amplification. The repertoire was sequenced with immunoSEQ multiplex PCR; TCRdb's copy has only in-frame clones and lacks some. V and J calls and clone size come straight from that table; D and trimming were deduced from the DNA. The sample lists about 130,000 clones; approximately 91% were seen once. This sample is part of a study of blood T cell repertoires in COVID-19. Across the whole study: COVID-19 samples, acute and convalescent, were from the United States, Italy and Spain. T cells, B-cell-depleted T cells, or PBMCs supplied cDNA or gDNA.

Germline CDR1 is LNHDA and CDR2 is SQIVND (reference sequence). Trimming stripped 4 bases from V and 3 bases from J, with 19 bases between. This CDR3 spans 17 amino acids. Material: peripheral blood. V and J are TRBV19 and TRBJ1-3; D gene uncertain. This receptor was taken from a woman older than 75 with acute or convalescent COVID-19. CDR3 bases: TGTGCCAGTAGTACTAGACGAAATCCGAGGAATGGAAACACCATATATTTT. Translating it yields CASSTRRNPRNGNTIYF.